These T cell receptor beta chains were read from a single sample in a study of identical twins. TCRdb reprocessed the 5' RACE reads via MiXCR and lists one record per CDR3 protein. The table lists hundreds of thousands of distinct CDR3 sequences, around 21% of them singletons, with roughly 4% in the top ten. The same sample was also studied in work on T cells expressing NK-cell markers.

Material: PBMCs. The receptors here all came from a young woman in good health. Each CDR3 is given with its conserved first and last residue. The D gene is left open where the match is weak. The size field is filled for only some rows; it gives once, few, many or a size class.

CSAPPGTYNEQFF	TGCAGTGCTCCCCCCGGAACCTACAATGAGCAGTTCTTC	TRBV20-1	TRBJ2-1	NA	13	few
CASSEQATVSSLGTQYF	TGTGCCAGCAGCGAGCAGGCGACAGTTTCCTCATTAGGGACCCAGTACTTC	TRBV7-2	TRBJ2-5	NA	17	NA
CASSLDLTLETQYF	TGCGCCAGCAGCTTGGACTTGACATTAGAGACCCAGTACTTC	TRBV5-1	TRBJ2-5	NA	14	once
CASSLVSAPGAYEQYF	TGTGCCAGCAGCTTAGTCTCGGCCCCGGGAGCCTACGAGCAGTACTTC	TRBV7-8	TRBJ2-7	NA	16	NA
CSAREGGSGNTIYF	TGCAGTGCTAGAGAAGGGGGGTCTGGAAACACCATATATTTT	TRBV20-1	TRBJ1-3	NA	14	few
CASSFFRGGNTIYF	TGCGCCAGCAGCTTTTTCAGGGGTGGAAACACCATATATTTT	TRBV5-1	TRBJ1-3	NA	14	few
CASSPTSGGAHEQFF	TGTGCCAGCAGCCCGACTAGCGGGGGGGCTCATGAGCAGTTCTTC	TRBV6-1	TRBJ2-1	TRBD2	15	NA
CASTVGGFSYEQYF	TGTGCCAGCACCGTGGGGGGTTTCTCCTACGAGCAGTACTTC	TRBV3-1	TRBJ2-7	NA	14	few
CSATRAGSTDTQYF	TGCAGTGCCACCAGAGCGGGGAGCACAGATACGCAGTATTTT	TRBV20-1	TRBJ2-3	TRBD2	14	many
CAATSGGNPYEQYF	TGTGCCGCGACTAGCGGGGGTAACCCCTACGAGCAGTACTTC	TRBV15	TRBJ2-7	TRBD2	14	NA
CATSSIGGASDTQYF	TGTGCCACCAGCAGTATCGGGGGGGCCTCAGATACGCAGTATTTT	TRBV15	TRBJ2-3	TRBD2	15	NA
CSAGVAGGAKNIQYF	TGCAGTGCTGGAGTAGCGGGGGGTGCCAAAAACATTCAGTACTTC	TRBV20-1	TRBJ2-4	TRBD2	15	NA
CSARQGADQPQHF	TGCAGTGCACGACAGGGGGCCGATCAGCCCCAGCATTTT	TRBV20-1	TRBJ1-5	TRBD1	13	many
CASSKVLAPYEQYF	TGTGCCAGCAGCAAAGTCCTAGCTCCCTACGAGCAGTACTTC	TRBV21-1	TRBJ2-7	NA	14	NA
CAISGDRARTEAFF	TGTGCCATCAGTGGGGACAGGGCGCGAACTGAAGCTTTCTTT	TRBV10-3	TRBJ1-1	TRBD1	14	many
CASSFREGEQFF	TGTGCCAGCAGCTTTAGAGAGGGTGAGCAGTTCTTC	TRBV7-2	TRBJ2-1	NA	12	few
CASSQDSADPSYSYEQYF	TGTGCCAGCAGTCAGGACAGTGCGGACCCGTCTTACTCCTACGAGCAGTACTTC	TRBV27	TRBJ2-7	NA	18	NA
CASSYDTGRANVLTF	TGTGCCAGCAGTTACGATACAGGGAGGGCCAACGTCCTGACTTTC	TRBV6-5	TRBJ2-6	NA	15	many
CSATLDSNPYNEQFF	TGCAGTGCTACGTTAGACTCAAACCCTTACAATGAGCAGTTCTTC	TRBV20-1	TRBJ2-1	NA	15	few
CASGVAEYEQYF	TGTGCCAGCGGTGTAGCGGAGTACGAGCAGTACTTC	TRBV27	TRBJ2-7	NA	12	NA
CASSRVEAEQYF	TGTGCCAGCAGCCGAGTCGAGGCGGAGCAGTACTTC	TRBV5-6	TRBJ2-7	NA	12	few
CASSYSGRSETQYF	TGTGCCAGCAGTTACTCGGGGAGGTCGGAGACCCAGTACTTC	TRBV6-5	TRBJ2-5	NA	14	few
CASSFRFGLAYEQYF	TGTGCCAGCAGTTTCCGTTTTGGGCTAGCTTACGAGCAGTACTTC	TRBV27	TRBJ2-7	NA	15	NA
CASSLSRDRAFF	TGTGCCAGCAGTTTATCTAGGGATAGGGCTTTCTTT	TRBV12-3/TRBV12-4	TRBJ1-1	NA	12	few
CASSLRGRDLSPNEQFF	TGTGCCAGCAGCTTAAGGGGTAGGGATCTCTCCCCGAATGAGCAGTTCTTC	TRBV7-3	TRBJ2-1	NA	17	few
CASSESRVTETQYF	TGTGCCAGCAGCGAAAGTCGGGTAACCGAGACCCAGTACTTC	TRBV7-2	TRBJ2-5	NA	14	few
CSARETGPGELFF	TGCAGTGCTAGGGAGACAGGGCCCGGGGAGCTGTTTTTT	TRBV20-1	TRBJ2-2	TRBD1	13	few
CATSRGRESGANVLTF	TGTGCCACCAGCAGAGGCAGAGAGTCTGGGGCCAACGTCCTGACTTTC	TRBV15	TRBJ2-6	NA	16	few
CASSPGFSQQETQYF	TGTGCCAGCAGCCCCGGTTTTAGCCAGCAAGAGACCCAGTACTTC	TRBV11-3	TRBJ2-5	NA	15	NA
CASSFTSGNEQFF	TGTGCCAGCAGCTTTACATCTGGCAATGAGCAGTTCTTC	TRBV7-2	TRBJ2-1	NA	13	NA
CASSRDSTSYEQYF	TGTGCCAGCAGCCGGGACAGCACCTCCTACGAGCAGTACTTC	TRBV9	TRBJ2-7	TRBD1	14	few
CASTGGSSYTF	TGTGCCAGCACAGGCGGCAGCTCCTACACCTTC	TRBV6-2/TRBV6-3	TRBJ1-2	NA	11	few
CASSKTDRYNEQFF	TGTGCCAGCAGCAAAACCGACAGATACAATGAGCAGTTCTTC	TRBV11-2	TRBJ2-1	NA	14	NA
CAISTGTGVLIGTEAFF	TGTGCCATCAGTACCGGGACAGGGGTACTAATTGGAACTGAAGCTTTCTTT	TRBV10-3	TRBJ1-1	TRBD1	17	NA
CASCCAGLAGVLSNEQFF	TGTGCCAGCTGTTGTGCGGGACTAGCGGGAGTCTTGTCTAATGAGCAGTTCTTC	TRBV12-3/TRBV12-4	TRBJ2-1	TRBD2	18	NA
CSAKFAGEFHF	TGCAGTGCAAAGTTCGCGGGAGAATTCCACTTC	TRBV20-1	TRBJ2-5	TRBD2	11	NA
CASSPRDGSDTGELFF	TGTGCCAGCTCACCAAGGGACGGGTCGGACACCGGGGAGCTGTTTTTT	TRBV18	TRBJ2-2	NA	16	few
CASNKRDMPRGGYTF	TGTGCCAGCAACAAACGGGACATGCCCCGAGGTGGCTACACCTTC	TRBV6-1	TRBJ1-2	NA	15	NA
CASSRLDDPSYEQYF	TGTGCCAGCAGCCGCTTGGACGATCCCTCCTACGAGCAGTACTTC	TRBV3-1	TRBJ2-7	NA	15	NA
CASSFSSGQETQYF	TGCGCCAGCAGCTTCTCTAGCGGTCAAGAGACCCAGTACTTC	TRBV5-1	TRBJ2-5	TRBD2	14	NA
CASRGGGPLHF	TGTGCCAGCCGAGGCGGGGGTCCCCTCCACTTT	TRBV6-5	TRBJ1-6	NA	11	many
CASIAGAYNEQFF	TGTGCCAGCATCGCGGGGGCATACAATGAGCAGTTCTTC	TRBV2	TRBJ2-1	NA	13	NA
CSAQAGTNYEQYF	TGCAGTGCCCAAGCGGGAACAAACTACGAGCAGTACTTC	TRBV20-1	TRBJ2-7	TRBD2	13	NA
CSARGRAASYNEQFF	TGCAGTGCTAGAGGTAGGGCAGCTTCCTACAATGAGCAGTTCTTC	TRBV20-1	TRBJ2-1	NA	15	NA
CASSLTTWGPREYIQYF	TGTGCCAGCAGCTTAACAACATGGGGGCCTCGGGAATACATTCAGTACTTC	TRBV11-3	TRBJ2-4	NA	17	NA
CSTSRHESDTQYF	TGCAGCACCAGCCGTCACGAATCAGATACGCAGTATTTT	TRBV29-1	TRBJ2-3	NA	13	many
CASSGVRYTF	TGTGCCAGCAGCGGGGTACGCTACACCTTC	TRBV9	TRBJ1-2	NA	10	once
CASKRDSYEQYF	TGTGCCAGCAAGAGGGACTCCTACGAGCAGTACTTC	TRBV2	TRBJ2-7	NA	12	NA